This TCR beta chain appears in the sequencing data of a study of blood T cell repertoires in COVID-19. Study information: Acute-phase and convalescent COVID-19 samples originated in the United States, Italy and Spain.

CDR1 is LNHDA, CDR2 SQIVND, per germline (reference sequence). The junction had 8 bases not matched to a gene; V was cut back by 4 bases and J by 2 bases. The length of the CDR3 is 16 residues. The method was immunoSEQ multiplex PCR; TCRdb's version includes in-frame clones alone and lacks a portion of them. The sample lists under 300,000 clones, around 89% seen once, with about 2.2% in the top ten. This TCR was recovered from a woman between 18 and 30 years old who had recovered from COVID-19. The J gene is TRBJ1-5, the V gene TRBV19; TRBD1 matches at 7 bases. Sequenced: PBMCs or T cells enriched from blood (not recorded which). The CDR3 region has the DNA TGTGCCAGTAGTAAGGGGGCAGGGGAGGGCAATCAGCCCCAGCATTTT. The encoded protein is CASSKGAGEGNQPQHF.